This is a list of T cell receptor beta chains from one sample in a study of shared clonotypes between healthy human individuals. Method: immunoSEQ multiplex PCR; TCRdb's copy keeps in-frame clones and lacks some. Among over 750,000 clones listed, 90% to 98% were seen once. Sample: naive CD8+ T cells sorted from blood. These receptors all come from a young man in good health. CDR3s include the opening cysteine and the closing phenylalanine or tryptophan. Each record gives: J gene, clone size, V gene, D gene, CDR3 protein, CDR3 DNA. A D gene is named only where the DNA matches it firmly. Where a row states a size, it is once, few, many or the class of an expanded clone; other rows omit it.

>TRBJ1-3|once|TRBV9|NA
CASSPPGLAGNTIYF
TGTGCCAGCAGCCCGCCGGGACTCGCTGGAAACACCATATATTTT
>TRBJ2-1|NA|TRBV11-2|NA
CASSLVGSSYNEQFF
TGTGCCAGCAGCTTAGTCGGGAGCTCCTACAATGAGCAGTTCTTC
>TRBJ2-7|NA|TRBV5-4|TRBD1
CASSSQGVEQYF
TGTGCCAGCAGCTCCCAGGGGGTCGAGCAGTACTTC
>TRBJ1-5|NA|TRBV11-2|TRBD1
CASSTPGRRQGNQPQHF
TGTGCCAGCAGTACACCAGGGAGGAGACAGGGAAATCAGCCCCAGCATTTT
>TRBJ2-3|NA|TRBV5-1|TRBD1
CASSIGTGSADTQYF
TGCGCCAGCAGCATCGGGACAGGGAGTGCAGATACGCAGTATTTT
>TRBJ1-1|NA|TRBV29-1|NA
CSVLYSNTEAFF
TGCAGCGTTCTCTACAGCAACACTGAAGCTTTCTTT
>TRBJ1-5|NA|TRBV6-1|NA
CASSEWQGEANQPQHF
TGTGCCAGCAGTGAATGGCAAGGGGAGGCCAATCAGCCCCAGCATTTT
>TRBJ1-4|NA|TRBV7-2|NA
CASSLGGGAPFF
TGTGCCAGCAGCTTGGGCGGGGGAGCGCCGTTTTTT
>TRBJ2-7|NA|TRBV2|TRBD1
CASSTGQGYYEQYF
TGTGCCAGCAGTACGGGACAGGGGTACTACGAGCAGTACTTC
>TRBJ2-1|NA|TRBV11-1|TRBD2
CASSSGYSGFIYNEQFF
TGTGCCAGCAGCTCAGGGTATAGCGGGTTTATCTACAATGAGCAGTTCTTC
>TRBJ2-7|NA|TRBV7-9|NA
CASSFDTSGAYEQYF
TGTGCCAGCAGCTTCGATACCTCAGGCGCCTACGAGCAGTACTTC